The clone carrying this T cell receptor (beta chain) has only one observation. Random hexamers were used to reverse transcribe an amount of roughly 0.45 to 1 ug RNA. The CDR3 of TCR beta was amplified by immunoSEQ multiplex PCR across 54 Vbeta and 13 Jbeta. From the immunoSEQ multiplex PCR reads, TCRdb called clonotypes with MiXCR, one entry per CDR3 protein. The sample carries about 110,000 distinct CDR3 sequences, roughly 95% recorded once. Per germline, CDR1 MNHNY and CDR2 SVGAGI (reference sequence). The CDR3 extends over 14 amino acids. V shed 6 bases and J 5 bases; nucleotides not matched to a gene: 6. Sequencing of TCR beta was undertaken in CD8+ and CD4+ T cells derived from blood. Healthy donors were controls matched for age and sex. CD8+ and CD4+ T cells were negatively isolated; TEMRA cells were FACS-enriched. The source of the sample is a study of CD8 T cells in Susac syndrome.

The sequence derives from a human donor in good health. The chain uses TRBV6-6 and TRBJ2-3, with 9 bases fitting TRBD2. Sequencing input: CD4+ T cells from PBMCs. The CDR3 here is CASRRGGGGDTQYF. The CDR3 region has the DNA TGTGCCAGCAGGCGGGGGGGCGGGGGAGATACGCAGTATTTT.